A selection of T cell receptor beta chains follows, all from one sample in a study of PD-1 blockade in classical Hodgkin lymphoma. Here immunoSEQ multiplex PCR was the method, and the copy in TCRdb shows in-frame clones only, minus some. The sample carries tens of thousands of clones, 75% to 95% recorded once. The sample consisted of peripheral blood mononuclear cells (PBMCs), taken before the fourth cycle of nivolumab. These receptors came from a human donor with classical Hodgkin lymphoma. Each CDR3 is given with its conserved first and last residue. The D gene is left open where the match is weak. The listing skips clone size in some rows; elsewhere it reads once, few, many or a size class.

CDR3 protein	CDR3 DNA	D gene	clone size	V gene	J gene
CASSSDGGLDTQYF	TGTGCCAGCAGTTCAGATGGCGGGTTGGATACGCAGTATTTT	NA	NA	TRBV2	TRBJ2-3
CAWSVQALDGTQYF	TGTGCCTGGAGTGTACAGGCCCTCGACGGGACCCAGTACTTC	NA	NA	TRBV30	TRBJ2-5
CASSFGAGALETQYF	TGTGCCAGCAGCTTTGGTGCAGGTGCGTTAGAGACCCAGTACTTC	NA	NA	TRBV5-6	TRBJ2-5
CSVGGVDRSSYEQYF	TGCAGCGTTGGGGGGGTAGACAGGAGCTCCTACGAGCAGTACTTC	NA	NA	TRBV29-1	TRBJ2-7
CASSPQGMMGYTF	TGTGCCAGCAGCCCCCAGGGTATGATGGGCTACACCTTC	NA	NA	TRBV5-6	TRBJ1-2
CASTEGNRDQPQHF	TGTGCCAGCACGGAAGGGAACAGGGATCAGCCCCAGCATTTT	NA	NA	TRBV2	TRBJ1-5
CASSNPRTQYF	TGTGCCAGCAGTAACCCTAGGACGCAGTATTTT	NA	NA	TRBV7-8	TRBJ2-3
CASSLFGSDKNIQYF	TGTGCCAGCAGTTTATTCGGGTCTGACAAAAACATTCAGTACTTC	NA	NA	TRBV27	TRBJ2-4
CASSRGLAGGQETQYF	TGTGCCAGCAGCCGGGGACTAGCGGGGGGTCAGGAGACCCAGTACTTC	TRBD2	NA	TRBV28	TRBJ2-5
CASSYPREPYEQYF	TGTGCCAGCAGCTACCCTCGGGAGCCCTACGAGCAGTACTTC	NA	NA	TRBV7-2	TRBJ2-7
CASSPGDSLFQETQYF	TGTGCCAGCTCACCGGGGGACAGCCTATTCCAAGAGACCCAGTACTTC	TRBD1	few	TRBV18	TRBJ2-5
CASSLARSWINEQFF	TGTGCCAGCAGCTTAGCGAGGAGTTGGATCAATGAGCAGTTCTTC	NA	NA	TRBV7-2	TRBJ2-1
CASSPIGGIQETQYF	TGTGCCAGCAGCCCCATCGGGGGCATACAAGAGACCCAGTACTTC	NA	NA	TRBV7-2	TRBJ2-5
CASTPELSYGYTF	TGTGCCAGCACTCCGGAGCTTTCCTATGGCTACACCTTC	NA	NA	TRBV6-6	TRBJ1-2
CASSQDRGGEKLFF	TGTGCCAGTAGTCAAGACAGGGGGGGGGAAAAACTGTTTTTT	TRBD1	NA	TRBV19	TRBJ1-4
CASSQESYNEQFF	TGTGCCAGCAGCCAAGAGTCCTACAATGAGCAGTTCTTC	NA	NA	TRBV14	TRBJ2-1
CASSEGRWQPQHF	TGTGCCAGTAGTGAGGGCAGATGGCAGCCCCAGCATTTT	NA	NA	TRBV19	TRBJ1-5
CASSLGQASGYTF	TGTGCCAGCAGCTTAGGACAGGCGAGTGGCTACACCTTC	TRBD1	NA	TRBV5-5	TRBJ1-2
CASSGTGDEQYF	TGTGCCAGCTCCGGGACAGGGGACGAGCAGTACTTC	TRBD1	few	TRBV18	TRBJ2-7
CASSLAGGVTDTQYF	TGTGCCAGCAGCTTAGCGGGGGGGGTGACAGATACGCAGTATTTT	TRBD2	NA	TRBV7-8	TRBJ2-3
CASSLGGGRKQETQYF	TGTGCCAGCAGCTTAGGGGGTGGGCGCAAGCAAGAGACCCAGTACTTC	NA	NA	TRBV7-3	TRBJ2-5
CASSHRGDGNSPLHF	TGTGCCAGCAGCCACCGAGGCGACGGAAATTCACCCCTCCACTTT	NA	NA	TRBV14	TRBJ1-6
CASNPFDLRDREDGYTF	TGTGCCAGCAACCCTTTTGATCTCCGGGACAGGGAAGATGGCTACACCTTC	TRBD1	NA	TRBV28	TRBJ1-2
CAWSGGGTGQGYGYTF	TGTGCCTGGAGTGGAGGGGGCACGGGACAGGGGTATGGCTACACCTTC	TRBD1	NA	TRBV30	TRBJ1-2
CASSFQGRNYGYTF	TGTGCCAGCAGTTTCCAGGGGCGTAACTATGGCTACACCTTC	NA	NA	TRBV28	TRBJ1-2
CASSLRGHTEAFF	TGTGCCAGCAGCTTGCGGGGACACACTGAAGCTTTCTTT	NA	NA	TRBV11-3	TRBJ1-1
CASTTGGQVQPQHF	TGTGCCAGCACGACAGGGGGACAGGTTCAGCCCCAGCATTTT	TRBD1	once	TRBV5-6	TRBJ1-5
CASSRRTSGVGEQFF	TGTGCCAGCAGCCGGCGGACTAGCGGGGTGGGTGAGCAGTTCTTC	TRBD2	NA	TRBV7-6	TRBJ2-1
CASSLQGAVGVGNTIYF	TGTGCCAGCAGCTTACAGGGGGCGGTCGGTGTCGGAAACACCATATATTTT	TRBD1	NA	TRBV7-8	TRBJ1-3
CASSYGQGPDTQYF	TGTGCCAGCAGCTACGGACAGGGCCCAGATACGCAGTATTTT	TRBD1	NA	TRBV7-6	TRBJ2-3
CASSVGSSTVASEQYF	TGTGCCAGCAGCGTAGGGAGCTCGACGGTAGCGAGCGAGCAGTACTTC	NA	NA	TRBV9	TRBJ2-7
CASSPGQGNEKLFF	TGTGCCAGCTCACCGGGACAGGGTAATGAAAAACTGTTTTTT	TRBD1	NA	TRBV18	TRBJ1-4
CASSLKPGLEFSPLHF	TGTGCCAGCAGTTTAAAACCCGGTCTTGAATTTTCACCCCTCCACTTT	NA	NA	TRBV28	TRBJ1-6
CASSYLVVFPGNTIYF	TGTGCCAGCAGTTACTTGGTGGTGTTCCCTGGAAACACCATATATTTT	NA	NA	TRBV6-6	TRBJ1-3
CSVAPGNEQFF	TGCAGCGTTGCGCCAGGGAATGAGCAGTTCTTC	NA	NA	TRBV29-1	TRBJ2-1
CASSYSNPGISQPQHF	TGTGCCAGCAGTTACTCGAATCCAGGGATCAGTCAGCCCCAGCATTTT	NA	NA	TRBV6-6	TRBJ1-5
CASSLRVAGYEQYF	TGTGCCAGCAGTTTAAGGGTCGCGGGTTACGAGCAGTACTTC	NA	NA	TRBV28	TRBJ2-7
CASRLRGNTEAFF	TGTGCCAGCAGGTTACGGGGGAACACTGAAGCTTTCTTT	NA	NA	TRBV6-5	TRBJ1-1
CASSFQGFTEAFF	TGTGCCAGCAGCTTCCAGGGATTCACTGAAGCTTTCTTT	NA	NA	TRBV7-9	TRBJ1-1
CASSLGPAWANEKLFF	TGTGCCAGCAGCTTAGGGCCAGCCTGGGCTAATGAAAAACTGTTTTTT	NA	NA	TRBV7-6	TRBJ1-4
CASSYSTGLPEAFF	TGTGCCAGCAGTTACTCAACAGGGCTACCTGAAGCTTTCTTT	NA	NA	TRBV6-5	TRBJ1-1
CAGGSLREQYF	TGTGCAGGGGGCTCTCTAAGGGAGCAGTACTTC	TRBD1	NA	TRBV28	TRBJ2-7
CASSLDHPLAGRGETQYF	TGTGCCAGCAGCTTAGACCACCCGCTAGCGGGGAGGGGAGAGACCCAGTACTTC	TRBD2	NA	TRBV7-6	TRBJ2-5
CASRAGVGETQYF	TGTGCCAGCAGGGCGGGTGTGGGCGAGACCCAGTACTTC	NA	NA	TRBV5-4	TRBJ2-5
CASSLGDRVSPLHF	TGTGCCAGCAGCTTAGGGGACAGGGTCTCACCCCTCCACTTT	TRBD1	NA	TRBV7-9	TRBJ1-6
CASSLLDGTVNYEQYF	TGTGCCAGCAGCTTACTAGACGGGACAGTGAACTACGAGCAGTACTTC	TRBD1	NA	TRBV11-2	TRBJ2-7
CASSMGQGNEKLFF	TGTGCCAGCAGCATGGGACAGGGGAATGAAAAACTGTTTTTT	TRBD1	NA	TRBV7-7	TRBJ1-4
CASSWGTFATNEKLFF	TGTGCCAGCAGCTGGGGGACATTCGCAACTAATGAAAAACTGTTTTTT	NA	NA	TRBV7-9	TRBJ1-4
CASSYGDKAVTF	TGTGCCAGCAGTTATGGGGACAAGGCCGTCACCTTC	NA	NA	TRBV6-5	TRBJ1-2
CASSLELRNEQFF	TGTGCCAGCAGCTTGGAACTTAGGAATGAGCAGTTCTTC	NA	NA	TRBV7-9	TRBJ2-1
CASSQSGQGPYEQYF	TGTGCCAGCAGCCAATCGGGCCAGGGGCCCTACGAGCAGTACTTC	NA	NA	TRBV16	TRBJ2-7
CASTLPAGGTGELFF	TGTGCCAGCACTCTACCAGCGGGGGGGACCGGGGAGCTGTTTTTT	TRBD2	NA	TRBV6-1	TRBJ2-2
CASSAGLGMGEKLFF	TGTGCCAGCAGCGCCGGCCTGGGGATGGGGGAAAAACTGTTTTTT	NA	NA	TRBV9	TRBJ1-4
CASSLDWGNYGYTF	TGTGCCAGCAGCTTAGATTGGGGAAACTATGGCTACACCTTC	NA	NA	TRBV7-9	TRBJ1-2
CASSLFQGRADTQYF	TGCGCCAGCAGCTTGTTTCAGGGGAGGGCAGATACGCAGTATTTT	NA	NA	TRBV5-1	TRBJ2-3